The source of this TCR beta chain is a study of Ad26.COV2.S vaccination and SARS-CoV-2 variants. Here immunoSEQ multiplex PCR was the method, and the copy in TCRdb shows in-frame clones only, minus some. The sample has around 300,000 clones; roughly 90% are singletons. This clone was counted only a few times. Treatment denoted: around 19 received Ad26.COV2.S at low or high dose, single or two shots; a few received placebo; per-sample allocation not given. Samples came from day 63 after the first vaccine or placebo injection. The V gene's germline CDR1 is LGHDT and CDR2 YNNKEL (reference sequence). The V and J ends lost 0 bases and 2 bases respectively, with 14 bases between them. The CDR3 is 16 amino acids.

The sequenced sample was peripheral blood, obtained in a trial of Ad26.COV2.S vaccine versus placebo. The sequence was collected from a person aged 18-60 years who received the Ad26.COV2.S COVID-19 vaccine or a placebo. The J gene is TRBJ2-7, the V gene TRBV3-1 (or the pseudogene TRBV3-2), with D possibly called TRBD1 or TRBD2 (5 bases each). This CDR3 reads CASSQENLGAPYEQYF. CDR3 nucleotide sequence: TGTGCCAGCAGCCAAGAGAACCTCGGGGCCCCCTACGAGCAGTACTTC.